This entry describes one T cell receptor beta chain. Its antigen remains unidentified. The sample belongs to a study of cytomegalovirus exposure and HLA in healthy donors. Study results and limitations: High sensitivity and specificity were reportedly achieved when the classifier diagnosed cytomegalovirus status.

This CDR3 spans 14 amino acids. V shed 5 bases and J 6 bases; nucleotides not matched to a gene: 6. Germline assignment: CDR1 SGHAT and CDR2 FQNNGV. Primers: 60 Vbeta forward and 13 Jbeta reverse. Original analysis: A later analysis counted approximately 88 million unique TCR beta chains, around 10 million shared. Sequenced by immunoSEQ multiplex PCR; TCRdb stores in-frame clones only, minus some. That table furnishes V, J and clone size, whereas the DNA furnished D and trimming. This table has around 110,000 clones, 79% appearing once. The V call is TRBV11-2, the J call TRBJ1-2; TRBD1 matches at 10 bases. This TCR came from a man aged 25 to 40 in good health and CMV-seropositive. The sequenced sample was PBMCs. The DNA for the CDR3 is TGTGCCAGCAGCCGGGGACAGGGGACGAATGGCTACACCTTC. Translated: CASSRGQGTNGYTF.